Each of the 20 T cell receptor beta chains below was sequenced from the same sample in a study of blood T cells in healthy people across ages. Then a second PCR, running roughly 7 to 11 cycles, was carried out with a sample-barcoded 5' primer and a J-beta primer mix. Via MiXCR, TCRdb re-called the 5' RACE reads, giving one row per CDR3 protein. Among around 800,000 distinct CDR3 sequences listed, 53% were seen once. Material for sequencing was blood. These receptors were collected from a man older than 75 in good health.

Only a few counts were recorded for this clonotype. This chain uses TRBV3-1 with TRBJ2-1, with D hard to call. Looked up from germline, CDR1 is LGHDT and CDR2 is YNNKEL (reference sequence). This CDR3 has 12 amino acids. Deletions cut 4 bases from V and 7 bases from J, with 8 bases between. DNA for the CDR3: TGTGCCAGCAGCCCCCGAAATAATGAGCAGTTCTTC. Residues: CASSPRNNEQFF.

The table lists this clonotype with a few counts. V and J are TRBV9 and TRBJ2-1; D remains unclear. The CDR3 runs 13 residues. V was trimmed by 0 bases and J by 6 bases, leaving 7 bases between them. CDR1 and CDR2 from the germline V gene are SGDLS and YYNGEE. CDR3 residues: CASSVDTGNEQFF. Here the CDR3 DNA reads TGTGCCAGCAGCGTAGACACCGGCAATGAGCAGTTCTTC.

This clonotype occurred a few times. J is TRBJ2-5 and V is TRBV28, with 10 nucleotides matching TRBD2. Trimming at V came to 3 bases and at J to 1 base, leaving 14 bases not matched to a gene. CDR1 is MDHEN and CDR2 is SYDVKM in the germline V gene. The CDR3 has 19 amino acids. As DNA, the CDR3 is TGTGCCAGCAGTTTCCCTATTTCGCTAGCGGGAGAACTCCAAGAGACCCAGTACTTC. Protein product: CASSFPISLAGELQETQYF.

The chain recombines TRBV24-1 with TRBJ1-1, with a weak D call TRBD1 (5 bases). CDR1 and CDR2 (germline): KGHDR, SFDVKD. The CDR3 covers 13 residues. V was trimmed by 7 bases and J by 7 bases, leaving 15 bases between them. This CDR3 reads CATRGPGQFEAFF. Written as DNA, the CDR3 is TGTGCCACCAGGGGACCGGGGCAGTTTGAAGCTTTCTTT.

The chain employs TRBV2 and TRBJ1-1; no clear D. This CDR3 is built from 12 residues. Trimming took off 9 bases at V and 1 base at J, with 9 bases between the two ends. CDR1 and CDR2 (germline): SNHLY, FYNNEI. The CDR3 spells CASHNRNTEAFF. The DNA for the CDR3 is TGTGCCAGTCACAACCGGAACACTGAAGCTTTCTTT.

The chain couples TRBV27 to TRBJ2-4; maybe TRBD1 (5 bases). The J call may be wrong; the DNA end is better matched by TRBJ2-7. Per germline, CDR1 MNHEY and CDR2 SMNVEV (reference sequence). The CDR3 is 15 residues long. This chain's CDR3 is CASSHTRLQGYEQYF. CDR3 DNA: TGTGCCAGCAGCCATACCAGGTTGCAGGGATACGAGCAGTACTTC.

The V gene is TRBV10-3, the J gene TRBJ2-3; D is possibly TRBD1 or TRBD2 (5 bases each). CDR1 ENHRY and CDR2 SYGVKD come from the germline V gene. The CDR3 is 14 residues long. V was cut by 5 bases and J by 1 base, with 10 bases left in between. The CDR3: CAISRGRGTDTQYF. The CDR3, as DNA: TGTGCCATCAGTCGGGGCCGGGGCACAGATACGCAGTATTTT.

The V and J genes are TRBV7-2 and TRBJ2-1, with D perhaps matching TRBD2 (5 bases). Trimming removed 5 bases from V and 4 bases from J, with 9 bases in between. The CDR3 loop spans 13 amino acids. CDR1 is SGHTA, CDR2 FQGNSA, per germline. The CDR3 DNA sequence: TGTGCCAGCAGCATCGGGATTTACAATGAGCAGTTCTTC. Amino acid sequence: CASSIGIYNEQFF.

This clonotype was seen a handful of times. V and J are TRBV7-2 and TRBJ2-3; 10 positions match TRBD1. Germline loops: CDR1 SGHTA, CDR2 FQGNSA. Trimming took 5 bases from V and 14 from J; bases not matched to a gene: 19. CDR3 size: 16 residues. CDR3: CASSEGQGRPHRYAYF. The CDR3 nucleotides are TGTGCCAGCAGCGAGGGACAGGGGCGCCCCCACAGATACGCGTATTTT.

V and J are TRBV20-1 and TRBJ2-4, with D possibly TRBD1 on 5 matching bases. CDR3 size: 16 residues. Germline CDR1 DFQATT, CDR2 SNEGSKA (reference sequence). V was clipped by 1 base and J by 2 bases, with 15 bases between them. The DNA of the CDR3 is TGCAGTGCTAGAGCCCCAGGGATCGGTACCAAAAACATTCAGTACTTC. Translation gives CSARAPGIGTKNIQYF.

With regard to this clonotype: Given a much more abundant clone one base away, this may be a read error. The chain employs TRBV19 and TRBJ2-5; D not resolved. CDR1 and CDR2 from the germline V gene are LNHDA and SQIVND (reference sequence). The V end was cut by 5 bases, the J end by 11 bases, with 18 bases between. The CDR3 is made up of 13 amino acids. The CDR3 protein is CASSGLIGDEQYF. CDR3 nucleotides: TGTGCCAGTAGTGGCTTGATTGGTGATGAGCAGTACTTC.

CDR3 amino acids: CASSLDPGTGILYEQYF. In nucleotides, the CDR3 is TGTGCCAGCAGCTTAGACCCGGGAACAGGGATACTCTACGAGCAGTACTTC. The V call is TRBV7-2, the J call TRBJ2-7; maybe TRBD1 (6 bases). The CDR3 has 17 residues. Germline-derived CDR1 and CDR2 are SGHTA and FQGNSA. Trimming left V 1 base short and J 3 bases short, with 19 bases between.

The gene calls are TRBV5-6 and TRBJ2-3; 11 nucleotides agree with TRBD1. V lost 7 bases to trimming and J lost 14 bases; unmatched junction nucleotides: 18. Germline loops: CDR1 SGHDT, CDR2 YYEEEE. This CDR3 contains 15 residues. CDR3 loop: CASGRTGGAGRYAYF. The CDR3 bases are TGTGCCAGCGGGCGGACAGGGGGCGCAGGCAGATACGCGTATTTT.

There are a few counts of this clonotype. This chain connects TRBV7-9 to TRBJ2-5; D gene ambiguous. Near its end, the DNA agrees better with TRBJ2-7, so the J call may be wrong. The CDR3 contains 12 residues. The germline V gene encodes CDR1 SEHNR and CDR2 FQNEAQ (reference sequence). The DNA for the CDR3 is TGTGCCAGCAGCCCGATACGGGACGAGCAGTACTTC. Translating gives CASSPIRDEQYF.

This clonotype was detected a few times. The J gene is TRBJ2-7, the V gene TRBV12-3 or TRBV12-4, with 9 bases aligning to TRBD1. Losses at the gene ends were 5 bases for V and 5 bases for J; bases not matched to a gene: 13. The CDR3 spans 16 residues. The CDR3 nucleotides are TGTGCCAGCAGTCCCAAAACCGGGACAGGGAGTCACGAGCAGTACTTC. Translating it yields CASSPKTGTGSHEQYF.

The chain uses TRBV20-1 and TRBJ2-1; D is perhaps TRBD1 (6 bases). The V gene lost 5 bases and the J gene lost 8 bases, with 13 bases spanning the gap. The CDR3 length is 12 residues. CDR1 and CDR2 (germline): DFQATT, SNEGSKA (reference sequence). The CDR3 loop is CSAPTGTYEQFF. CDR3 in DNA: TGCAGTGCTCCTACCGGGACATATGAGCAGTTCTTC.

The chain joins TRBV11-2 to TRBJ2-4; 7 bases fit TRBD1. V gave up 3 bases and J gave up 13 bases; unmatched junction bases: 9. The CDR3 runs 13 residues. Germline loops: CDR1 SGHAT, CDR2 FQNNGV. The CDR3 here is CASSFGQVGEQYF. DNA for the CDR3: TGTGCCAGCAGCTTCGGACAGGTGGGAGAGCAGTACTTC.

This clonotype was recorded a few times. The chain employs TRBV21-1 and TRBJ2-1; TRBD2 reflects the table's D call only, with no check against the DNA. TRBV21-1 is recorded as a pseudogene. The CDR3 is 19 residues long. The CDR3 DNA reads TGTGCCAGCAGCAAAGGGACTAGCGGGAGCCCCCCCACACACAATGAGCAGTTCTTC. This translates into CASSKGTSGSPPTHNEQFF.

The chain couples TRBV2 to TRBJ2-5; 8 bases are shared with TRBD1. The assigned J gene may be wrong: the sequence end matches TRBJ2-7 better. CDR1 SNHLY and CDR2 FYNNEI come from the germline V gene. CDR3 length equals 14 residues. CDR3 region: CASSEGGQGYEQYF. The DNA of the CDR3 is TGTGCCAGCAGCGAGGGCGGACAGGGCTACGAGCAGTACTTC.

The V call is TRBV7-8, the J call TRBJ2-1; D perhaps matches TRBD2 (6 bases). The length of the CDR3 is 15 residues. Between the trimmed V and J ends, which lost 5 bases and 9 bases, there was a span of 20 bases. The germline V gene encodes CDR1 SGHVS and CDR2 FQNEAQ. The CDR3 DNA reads TGTGCCAGCAGCAAAGGGGACTGGCAGGGCGGTGAGCAGTTCTTC. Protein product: CASSKGDWQGGEQFF.